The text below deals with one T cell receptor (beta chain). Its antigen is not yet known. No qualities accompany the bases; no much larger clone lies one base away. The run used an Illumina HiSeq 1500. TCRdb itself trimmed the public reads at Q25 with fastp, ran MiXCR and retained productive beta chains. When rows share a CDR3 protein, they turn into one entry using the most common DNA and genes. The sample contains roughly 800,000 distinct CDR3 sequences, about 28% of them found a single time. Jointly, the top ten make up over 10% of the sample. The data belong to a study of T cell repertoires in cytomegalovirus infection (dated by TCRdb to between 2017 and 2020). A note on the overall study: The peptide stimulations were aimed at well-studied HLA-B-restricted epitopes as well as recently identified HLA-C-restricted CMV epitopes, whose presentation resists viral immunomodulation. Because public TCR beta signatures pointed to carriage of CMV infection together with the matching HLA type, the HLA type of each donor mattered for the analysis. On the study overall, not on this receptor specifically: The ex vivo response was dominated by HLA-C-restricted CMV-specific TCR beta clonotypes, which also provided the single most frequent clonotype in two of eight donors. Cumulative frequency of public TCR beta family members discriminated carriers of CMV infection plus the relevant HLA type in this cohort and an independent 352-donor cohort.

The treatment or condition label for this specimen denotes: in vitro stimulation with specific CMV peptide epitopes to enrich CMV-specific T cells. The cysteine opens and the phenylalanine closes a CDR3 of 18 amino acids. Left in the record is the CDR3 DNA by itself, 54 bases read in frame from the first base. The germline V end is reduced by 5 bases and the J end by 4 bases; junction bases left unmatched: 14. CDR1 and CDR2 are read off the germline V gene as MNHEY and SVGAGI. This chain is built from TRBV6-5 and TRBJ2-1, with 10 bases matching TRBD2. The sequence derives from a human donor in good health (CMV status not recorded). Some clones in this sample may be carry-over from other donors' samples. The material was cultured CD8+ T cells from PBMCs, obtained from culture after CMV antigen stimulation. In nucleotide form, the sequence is TGTGCCAGCAGTCGGGGGCCTAGCGGGGGCCCTTATTACAATGAGCAGTTCTTC. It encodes CASSRGPSGGPYYNEQFF.